The rows below give T cell receptor beta chains drawn from one sample of a study of cytomegalovirus exposure and HLA in healthy donors. The protocol was immunoSEQ multiplex PCR, while the TCRdb copy is restricted to in-frame clones and leaves out a portion. The data show just under 150,000 clones, 80% to 85% seen once. Material: PBMCs. These receptors all come from a woman in her 30s in good health and CMV-seronegative. Both conserved end residues are part of each CDR3. A D gene is named only where the DNA matches it firmly. Only part of the rows carry a size: once, few, many, or a class if the clone is expanded.

d_gene	v_gene	j_gene	abundance	CDR3aa	CDR3nt
TRBD1	TRBV2	TRBJ1-6	-	CASQGAGAGSPLHF	TGTGCCTCACAGGGGGCCGGGGCTGGTTCACCCCTCCACTTT
-	TRBV5-1	TRBJ1-1	-	CASSPGSLDTEAFF	TGCGCCAGCAGCCCGGGGAGTCTTGACACTGAAGCTTTCTTT
TRBD2	TRBV11-2	TRBJ2-7	-	CASSSAGLAGAEQYF	TGTGCCAGCAGCTCTGCGGGACTAGCGGGGGCCGAGCAGTACTTC
TRBD1	TRBV15	TRBJ1-5	-	CATSRVQTGGDQPQHF	TGTGCCACCAGCAGAGTTCAGACAGGGGGCGACCAGCCCCAGCATTTT
-	TRBV15	TRBJ1-5	-	CATSRDPERPQHF	TGTGCCACCAGCAGAGATCCAGAGCGGCCCCAGCATTTT
-	TRBV11-2	TRBJ2-5	-	CASSLEGGWETQYF	TGTGCCAGCAGCTTAGAAGGAGGATGGGAGACCCAGTACTTC
-	TRBV5-1	TRBJ2-5	-	CASSLVAGYQETQYF	TGCGCCAGCAGCTTGGTGGCGGGATACCAAGAGACCCAGTACTTC
-	TRBV5-1	TRBJ2-7	-	CASSLEDNYEQYF	TGCGCCAGCAGCTTGGAGGACAACTACGAGCAGTACTTC
TRBD1	TRBV5-1	TRBJ2-3	-	CASSPGQGGTDTQYF	TGCGCCAGCAGCCCAGGACAGGGCGGCACAGATACGCAGTATTTT
-	TRBV6-4	TRBJ2-2	-	CASSDNSLNTGELFF	TGTGCCAGCAGTGATAATTCTCTGAACACCGGGGAGCTGTTTTTT
-	TRBV18	TRBJ1-1	-	CASSPPLGIMNTEAFF	TGTGCCAGCTCACCACCGCTGGGCATCATGAACACTGAAGCTTTCTTT
TRBD1	TRBV2	TRBJ2-5	-	CASIKTGYGPETQYF	TGTGCCAGCATCAAGACAGGGTACGGACCAGAGACCCAGTACTTC
TRBD1	TRBV5-4	TRBJ1-2	-	CASSGGQVPRYTF	TGTGCCAGCAGCGGAGGACAGGTACCTCGCTACACCTTC
TRBD2	TRBV4-2	TRBJ2-5	-	CASSRGLAGGTQETQYF	TGTGCCAGCAGCCGGGGACTAGCGGGAGGGACCCAAGAGACCCAGTACTTC
-	TRBV18	TRBJ2-7	-	CASSPGGGVEQYF	TGTGCCAGCTCACCTGGGGGGGGCGTCGAGCAGTACTTC
-	TRBV9	TRBJ1-2	-	CASSGRGDNYGYTF	TGTGCCAGCAGCGGACGGGGGGATAACTATGGCTACACCTTC
-	TRBV7-2	TRBJ2-5	-	CASSKAQSSETQYF	TGTGCCAGCAGTAAGGCACAGTCGTCAGAGACCCAGTACTTC
TRBD1	TRBV5-1	TRBJ2-7	once	CASSSGTGRFSYEQYF	TGCGCCAGCAGTTCCGGGACAGGGAGGTTCTCCTACGAGCAGTACTTC
TRBD2	TRBV28	TRBJ2-7	-	CASSVRLAGYEQYF	TGTGCCAGCAGCGTACGACTAGCGGGCTACGAGCAGTACTTC
-	TRBV18	TRBJ2-5	-	CASLEFTDSGETQYF	TGTGCCAGCCTAGAATTTACAGACTCAGGGGAGACCCAGTACTTC
TRBD2	TRBV7-2	TRBJ2-4	-	CASSLMGGSENQYF	TGTGCCAGCAGCTTAATGGGAGGGTCGGAGAATCAGTACTTC
-	TRBV6-5	TRBJ2-7	-	CASSSGQGPYEQYF	TGTGCCAGCAGTTCTGGGCAGGGCCCCTACGAGCAGTACTTC
TRBD2	TRBV30	TRBJ2-2	-	CAWSFGLAGGFTGELFF	TGTGCCTGGAGTTTCGGTCTAGCGGGGGGCTTCACCGGGGAGCTGTTTTTT
TRBD1	TRBV5-1	TRBJ2-7	once	CASSLGQGRRYEQYF	TGCGCCAGCAGCTTGGGACAGGGGCGGCGATACGAGCAGTACTTC
-	TRBV15	TRBJ2-1	-	CATSTGQYNEQFF	TGTGCCACCAGCACAGGACAGTACAATGAGCAGTTCTTC
TRBD1	TRBV7-7	TRBJ2-5	-	CASSSGDRETQYF	TGTGCCAGCAGCTCTGGGGACAGAGAGACCCAGTACTTC
-	TRBV15	TRBJ2-2	-	CATSIPRRYHGELFF	TGTGCCACCAGCATCCCTAGGCGGTACCACGGGGAGCTGTTTTTT
-	TRBV7-2	TRBJ2-7	-	CASSFIADSTYEQYF	TGTGCCAGCAGCTTCATCGCGGACAGTACCTACGAGCAGTACTTC
TRBD1	TRBV19	TRBJ1-1	-	CASSIVTGGVNTEAFF	TGTGCCAGTAGTATAGTTACAGGGGGCGTGAACACTGAAGCTTTCTTT
-	TRBV7-3	TRBJ1-6	-	CASSLESYNSPLHF	TGTGCCAGCAGCCTGGAGTCCTATAATTCACCCCTCCACTTT
TRBD1	TRBV13	TRBJ1-2	-	CASSIRTGYYTF	TGTGCCAGCAGCATAAGGACAGGGTACTACACCTTC
TRBD1	TRBV28	TRBJ2-1	-	CASSSGWDRSSTYNEQFF	TGTGCCAGCAGTTCTGGGTGGGACAGGTCAAGCACCTACAATGAGCAGTTCTTC
TRBD1	TRBV30	TRBJ2-7	-	CAWGQGGEQYF	TGTGCCTGGGGACAGGGGGGCGAGCAGTACTTC
-	TRBV5-6	TRBJ1-3	-	CASSLDRYSGNTIYF	TGTGCCAGCAGCTTGGATCGCTATTCTGGAAACACCATATATTTT
TRBD1	TRBV18	TRBJ1-2	-	CASSPGRGDYGYTF	TGTGCCAGCTCACCAGGCAGGGGGGACTATGGCTACACCTTC
TRBD2	TRBV23-1	TRBJ2-3	-	CASSQGTSGRADTQYF	TGCGCCAGCAGTCAAGGGACTAGCGGGAGGGCAGATACGCAGTATTTT
-	TRBV18	TRBJ2-1	once	CASSPAAPRNEQFF	TGTGCCAGCTCACCAGCGGCCCCGCGGAATGAGCAGTTCTTC
TRBD1	TRBV6-5	TRBJ2-5	-	CASSRQGPYQETQYF	TGTGCCAGCAGCCGACAGGGGCCGTACCAAGAGACCCAGTACTTC
-	TRBV28	TRBJ1-2	few	CASNTGYGYTF	TGTGCCAGCAATACAGGCTATGGCTACACCTTC
TRBD2	TRBV7-2	TRBJ2-7	-	CASSLGPSGGVYEQYF	TGTGCCAGCAGCTTAGGCCCTAGCGGGGGGGTCTACGAGCAGTACTTC
TRBD1	TRBV5-1	TRBJ1-2	-	CASSKTGSSGGYTF	TGCGCCAGCAGCAAGACAGGGAGCTCTGGGGGCTACACCTTC
-	TRBV5-6	TRBJ1-2	-	CASSLEQVNYGYTF	TGTGCCAGCAGCTTGGAACAAGTTAACTATGGCTACACCTTC